The rows below give T cell receptor beta chains drawn from one sample of a study of blood T cell repertoires in COVID-19. Only in-frame clones appear in the TCRdb table, and some are missing; sequencing was by immunoSEQ multiplex PCR. This table holds more than 90,000 clones, approximately 80% found once. The source material was peripheral blood. The source of these receptors is a woman older than 75 with acute or convalescent COVID-19. The CDR3 runs from the conserved cysteine through the conserved F or W. D genes are given only for firm matches. Only part of the rows carry a size: once, few, many, or a class if the clone is expanded.

D	V	size	J	CDR3	DNA
TRBD2	TRBV19	NA	TRBJ2-2	CASNRGLAGGNTGELFF	TGTGCCAGTAATAGGGGACTAGCGGGGGGGAACACCGGGGAGCTGTTTTTT
TRBD2	TRBV19	NA	TRBJ2-3	CASSLAGADTQYF	TGTGCCAGTAGTCTAGCGGGAGCAGATACGCAGTATTTT
NA	TRBV7-2	few	TRBJ1-3	CASSLVATGSSGNTIYF	TGTGCCAGCAGCCTGGTTGCGACAGGTTCCTCTGGAAACACCATATATTTT
TRBD1	TRBV4-1	once	TRBJ1-3	CASSQAGRGDTIYF	TGCGCCAGCAGCCAAGCGGGCAGGGGGGACACCATATATTTT
TRBD1	TRBV24-1	few	TRBJ2-1	CATSALGQGSNEQFF	TGTGCCACCAGTGCCCTCGGACAGGGGTCCAATGAGCAGTTCTTC
NA	TRBV5-4	NA	TRBJ2-5	CASSMAAETQYF	TGTGCCAGCAGTATGGCGGCGGAGACCCAGTACTTC
NA	TRBV30	NA	TRBJ2-2	CAWKTDANTGELFF	TGTGCCTGGAAGACAGACGCGAACACCGGGGAGCTGTTTTTT
NA	TRBV19	NA	TRBJ2-2	CASSIPGLTNTGELFF	TGTGCCAGTAGTATCCCAGGGCTTACTAACACCGGGGAGCTGTTTTTT
NA	TRBV7-2	once	TRBJ2-1	CASSGGSRSNEQFF	TGTGCCAGCAGCGGGGGGTCACGTTCGAATGAGCAGTTCTTC
NA	TRBV11-2	NA	TRBJ2-5	CASSQWGPGETQYF	TGTGCCAGCAGCCAATGGGGGCCAGGGGAGACCCAGTACTTC
NA	TRBV5-1	few	TRBJ1-6	CASSRGQNYNSPLHF	TGCGCCAGCAGCCGTGGGCAGAACTATAATTCACCCCTCCACTTT
NA	TRBV4-3	NA	TRBJ2-5	CASSRSHGTQYF	TGCGCCAGCAGCCGGAGTCACGGTACCCAGTACTTC
NA	TRBV4-2	NA	TRBJ2-2	CASSPGQGGDTGELFF	TGTGCCAGCAGCCCTGGACAGGGAGGGGACACCGGGGAGCTGTTTTTT
TRBD1	TRBV27	few	TRBJ1-3	CASRKQGNSGNTIYF	TGTGCCAGCAGAAAACAGGGGAACTCTGGAAACACCATATATTTT
NA	TRBV6-5	NA	TRBJ2-7	CASSYSRLGAYEQYF	TGTGCCAGCAGTTACTCACGACTAGGAGCCTACGAGCAGTACTTC
NA	TRBV27	few	TRBJ2-1	CASKSGSTSSYNEQFF	TGTGCCAGCAAATCAGGGTCAACGAGCTCCTACAATGAGCAGTTCTTC
TRBD2	TRBV7-9	NA	TRBJ2-1	CASSLGLAGGVPTNNEQFF	TGTGCCAGCAGCTTGGGACTAGCGGGAGGGGTCCCAACAAACAATGAGCAGTTCTTC
NA	TRBV18	NA	TRBJ2-2	CASSEGQNTGELFF	TGTGCCAGCTCAGAGGGACAGAACACCGGGGAGCTGTTTTTT
NA	TRBV7-8	NA	TRBJ2-6	CASSVGSFSGANVLTF	TGTGCCAGCAGCGTCGGTTCTTTCTCTGGGGCCAACGTCCTGACTTTC
TRBD1	TRBV5-1	NA	TRBJ2-1	CASSLGQGYNEQFF	TGCGCCAGCAGCTTAGGACAGGGCTACAATGAGCAGTTCTTC
TRBD1	TRBV5-1	many	TRBJ2-1	CASSPHDRVVNEQFF	TGCGCCAGCAGCCCACATGACAGGGTAGTCAACGAGCAGTTCTTC
NA	TRBV30	NA	TRBJ1-2	CAWSIQANYGYTF	TGTGCCTGGAGTATACAGGCGAACTATGGCTACACCTTC
TRBD2	TRBV30	NA	TRBJ2-1	CAWSRGLEPNEQFF	TGTGCCTGGAGTCGGGGACTAGAGCCAAATGAGCAGTTCTTC
TRBD1	TRBV30	NA	TRBJ2-3	CAWSTGGTDTQYF	TGTGCCTGGTCAACAGGGGGCACAGATACGCAGTATTTT
NA	TRBV30	NA	TRBJ1-1	CAWRRGNEAFF	TGTGCCTGGCGAAGGGGTAATGAAGCTTTCTTT
NA	TRBV11-3	few	TRBJ1-5	CASSPRGPTGGNQPQHF	TGTGCCAGCAGCCCCCGCGGGCCCACGGGTGGCAATCAGCCCCAGCATTTT
TRBD1	TRBV5-1	few	TRBJ1-2	CASSSSGQDGYTF	TGCGCCAGCAGCTCCAGCGGACAGGATGGCTACACCTTC
NA	TRBV9	once	TRBJ1-6	CASSVGEPNSPLHF	TGTGCCAGCAGCGTAGGGGAGCCTAATTCACCCCTCCACTTT
NA	TRBV3-1/TRBV3-2	NA	TRBJ1-3	CASSQEAPGSGNTIYF	TGTGCCAGCAGCCAAGAAGCCCCGGGTTCTGGAAACACCATATATTTT
TRBD1	TRBV9	few	TRBJ1-5	CASSGTGGGNQPQHF	TGTGCCAGCAGCGGGACAGGGGGAGGCAATCAGCCCCAGCATTTT
NA	TRBV2	NA	TRBJ1-1	CASSITVKNTEAFF	TGTGCCAGCAGCATAACAGTTAAAAACACTGAAGCTTTCTTT
NA	TRBV30	once	TRBJ2-2	CAWRPSVTGELFF	TGTGCCTGGAGGCCTAGCGTTACCGGGGAGCTGTTTTTT
TRBD2	TRBV4-3	NA	TRBJ2-1	CASSQEAVISGRDLYNEQFF	TGCGCCAGCAGCCAAGAGGCTGTAATTAGTGGGAGGGATCTCTACAATGAGCAGTTCTTC
NA	TRBV2	NA	TRBJ1-2	CASSEARAVYGYTF	TGTGCCAGCAGTGAAGCGAGGGCAGTCTATGGCTACACCTTC
NA	TRBV5-6	NA	TRBJ1-2	CASSLLDRSYGYTF	TGTGCCAGCAGCTTGCTTGACAGGAGCTATGGCTACACCTTC
NA	TRBV7-2	NA	TRBJ1-6	CASSLAADNSPLHF	TGTGCCAGCAGCCTCGCGGCTGATAATTCACCCCTCCACTTT
NA	TRBV4-3	few	TRBJ2-2	CASSQDPPGNTGELFF	TGCGCCAGCAGCCAAGATCCCCCGGGAAACACCGGGGAGCTGTTTTTT
TRBD1	TRBV6-5	NA	TRBJ1-2	CANSDRGTGYTF	TGTGCCAACTCCGACAGGGGAACTGGCTACACCTTC